These 17 T cell receptor beta chains were all obtained from the same sample, sequenced in a study of read filtering for tumor transcriptome and immune sequencing. Molecular barcoded adaptors covering alpha/delta and beta/gamma chains were used on 400 to 450 ng RNA. TCRdb reprocessed the reads with MiXCR, giving one entry per CDR3 protein. The sample has over 45,000 distinct CDR3 sequences; about 20% are singletons. Material: a population of CD138-negative cells sorted from bone marrow. All receptors come from a donor aged 40 or older with multiple myeloma.

This clonotype has a count of ten or more. This CDR3 is CASRTLLGTAPYNEQFF. CDR3 DNA sequence: TGTGCCAGCAGGACACTTCTCGGGACTGCCCCCTACAATGAGCAGTTCTTC. The chain links TRBV28 to TRBJ2-1, with a tentative D call TRBD2 (6 bases). Germline V lookup: CDR1 MDHEN, CDR2 SYDVKM. This CDR3 contains 17 residues. Trimming took 6 bases from V and 2 from J, leaving 20 bases between them.

With respect to this clonotype: A much larger clone sits a single nucleotide away, making a read error possible. The rearrangement uses TRBV7-2 and TRBJ1-1; tentative D call: TRBD1 (6 bases). The V gene's germline CDR1 is SGHTA and CDR2 FQGNSA. The CDR3 runs to 14 residues. The V end was cut by 4 bases, the J end by 7 bases, with 16 bases between. Here the CDR3 reads CASSWGADIGEAFF. The CDR3 DNA reads as TGTGCCAGCAGCTGGGGGGCTGACATTGGTGAAGCTTTCTTT.

In this sample, this clonotype turned up many times. The chain carries TRBV10-3 and TRBJ2-7; possibly TRBD2 for D (6 bases). Germline assignment: CDR1 ENHRY and CDR2 SYGVKD. CDR3 length equals 13 residues. The ends were cut back, 8 bases at V and 5 bases at J, with 16 bases in the middle. CDR3: CAIEEDGGDEQYF. CDR3 in DNA: TGTGCCATCGAGGAGGACGGCGGGGACGAGCAGTACTTC.

Comments on this clonotype: A much larger clone is a single base away; this may be a read error. V gene TRBV2 combines with J gene TRBJ2-3; TRBD1 or TRBD2 may be the D gene (5 bases each). CDR3 length: 15 residues. The V end was cut by 3 bases, the J end by 5 bases, with 15 bases between. Germline V lookup: CDR1 SNHLY, CDR2 FYNNEI. The CDR3 spells CASSDVGASIDTQYF. In nucleotides, the CDR3 is TGTGCCAGCAGTGATGTCGGGGCCTCGATAGATACGCAGTATTTT.

To note about this clonotype: A read error may produce the germline difference seen at one junction end. The V gene is TRBV5-1, the J gene TRBJ2-7, with 9 bases fitting TRBD2. The CDR3 has 14 amino acids. From germline, CDR1 is SGHRS and CDR2 YFSETQ. CDR3 in amino acids: CVSSPSGGSYEQYF. CDR3 nucleotides: TGCGTCAGCAGCCCCAGCGGGGGGTCCTACGAGCAGTACTTC.

In its sample, this clonotype was seen many times. The chain has TRBV19 and TRBJ2-3; unclear D gene. V was pared by 6 bases and J by 5 bases, with 12 bases between. The germline V gene has CDR1 LNHDA and CDR2 SQIVND (reference sequence). The CDR3 totals 13 residues. CDR3 residues: CASRLSTGDTQYF. The CDR3 bases are TGTGCCAGTAGACTAAGTACCGGAGATACGCAGTATTTT.

This clonotype appeared a few times. V usage is TRBV5-4 and J usage is TRBJ2-1, with TRBD1 identical over 10 bases. The germline CDR1 and CDR2 sequences are SGHNT and YYREEE (reference sequence). This CDR3 spans 15 amino acids. Unmatched junction bases numbered 6, after V lost 1 base and J lost 8 bases. CDR3 residues: CASSLPGQGRDEQFF. As DNA, the CDR3 is TGTGCCAGCAGCTTGCCGGGACAGGGGAGGGATGAGCAGTTCTTC. Drawing the rest from reference TRBV5-4 and TRBJ2-1, the complete variable domain is ETGVTQSPTHLIKTRGQQVTLRCSSQSGHNTVSWYQQALGQGPQFIFQYYREEENGRGNFPPRFSGLQFPNYSSELNVNALELDDSALYLCASSLPGQGRDEQFFGPGTRLTVL.

This clonotype has a count of ten or more. The chain combines TRBV9 with TRBJ2-7; the D is unclear. V dropped 6 bases and J dropped 4 bases, with 17 bases sitting between them. The CDR3 runs 14 residues. Germline V gene lookup returns CDR1 SGDLS and CDR2 YYNGEE. Here the CDR3 reads CASKPGLSEYEQYF. Written as DNA, the CDR3 is TGTGCCAGCAAACCGGGCCTCTCTGAATACGAGCAGTACTTC.

The J gene is TRBJ2-3, the V gene TRBV19; the match to TRBD2 covers 8 bases. The CDR3 sequence is 14 residues long. V shed 9 bases and J 0 bases; nucleotides not matched to a gene: 5. CDR1 is LNHDA and CDR2 is SQIVND in the germline V gene (reference sequence). CDR3 sequence: CASKLAESTDTQYF. DNA of the CDR3: TGTGCCAGCAAACTAGCGGAAAGCACAGATACGCAGTATTTT.

The sample holds one count of this clonotype. With a much larger clone just one base away, this may be a read error. DNA of the CDR3: TGTGCCAGCAGGGGCCCATCGACAGGATTTCATGGCTACACCTTC. It is translated as CASRGPSTGFHGYTF. The J gene is TRBJ1-2, the V gene TRBV2; D perhaps matches TRBD1 (6 bases). V shed 6 bases and J shed 6 bases, with 20 bases lying between them. CDR1 is SNHLY, CDR2 FYNNEI, per germline. The CDR3 spans 15 residues.

At least ten counts were recorded for this clonotype. The gene calls are TRBV19 and TRBJ2-7; the D call may be TRBD1 or TRBD2 (5 bases each). The germline V gene has CDR1 LNHDA and CDR2 SQIVND (reference sequence). Trimming pared 4 bases from V and 3 bases from J, leaving 13 bases between. The CDR3 is made up of 14 amino acids. Here the CDR3 reads CASSTRGEFYEQYF. The CDR3 coding sequence is TGTGCCAGTAGTACTAGAGGGGAATTCTACGAGCAGTACTTC.

V usage is TRBV4-1 and J usage is TRBJ2-1; 7 bases are a match to TRBD2. Trimming removed 1 base from V and 7 bases from J; junction bases left unmatched: 7. The germline V gene has CDR1 MGHRA and CDR2 YSYEKL. The CDR3 totals 15 residues. In DNA, the CDR3 is TGCGCCAGCAGCCAAGTGGGACGGCGGGGGAATGAGCAGTTCTTC. Amino acids: CASSQVGRRGNEQFF.

V and J are TRBV12-3 or TRBV12-4 and TRBJ1-5; 9 bases line up with TRBD1. With V trimmed by 5 bases and J by 4 bases, 3 bases remained unmatched. This CDR3 spans 14 amino acids. The CDR3 here is CASSGGQGNQPQHF. CDR3 nucleotide sequence: TGTGCCAGCAGTGGGGGACAGGGTAATCAGCCCCAGCATTTT.

This clonotype was recorded at least ten times. In DNA form, the CDR3 reads TGCAGTGCTAGTGAACTAGCGGGAGCCCCATCGAACGAGCAGTACTTC. Translation gives CSASELAGAPSNEQYF. The chain recombines TRBV20-1 with TRBJ2-7; TRBD2 matches at 11 bases. Germline trimming cut 3 bases from V and 5 bases from J; bases unmatched to any gene: 12. Germline CDR1 reads DFQATT; CDR2 reads SNEGSKA (reference sequence). The CDR3 consists of 16 residues.

This clonotype showed up many times. The CDR3 sequence is CSVGTGEAQYF. CDR3 sequence (DNA): TGCAGCGTTGGGACAGGTGAGGCCCAGTACTTC. The chain combines TRBV29-1 with TRBJ2-5; the match to TRBD1 covers 7 bases. Germline V gene data show CDR1 as SQVTM and CDR2 as ANQGSEA. The CDR3 contains 11 residues. After removal of 4 bases from V and 9 bases from J, the junction contained 5 bases not matched to a gene. The full variable domain, with the rest looked up from reference TRBV29-1 and TRBJ2-5, is SAVISQKPSRDICQRGTSLTIQCQVDSQVTMMFWYRQQPGQSLTLIATANQGSEATYESGFVIDKFPISRPNLTFSTLTVSNMSPEDSSIYLCSVGTGEAQYFGPGTRLLVL.

This clonotype was picked up many times. The chain has TRBV20-1 and TRBJ1-4, with 9 bases fitting TRBD1. This CDR3 contains 12 residues. J was trimmed by 8 bases and V by 6 bases; bases with no gene match: 4. CDR1 is DFQATT, CDR2 SNEGSKA, per germline (reference sequence). This CDR3 reads CSARTGAEKLFF. The CDR3 DNA is TGCAGTGCCAGGACAGGGGCCGAAAAACTGTTTTTT.

This clonotype was seen at least ten times. This CDR3 is CASTKAVNGWTARMAGELFF. Written as DNA, the CDR3 is TGCGCCAGTACTAAAGCAGTCAATGGTTGGACAGCTAGAATGGCCGGGGAGCTGTTTTTT. The rearrangement joins TRBV23-1 to TRBJ2-2; a weak D match, TRBD1 (6 bases). TRBV23-1 is recorded as an ORF, its role being uncertain. There are 20 residues in the CDR3. V shed 9 bases and J shed 6 bases, with 35 bases lying between them.